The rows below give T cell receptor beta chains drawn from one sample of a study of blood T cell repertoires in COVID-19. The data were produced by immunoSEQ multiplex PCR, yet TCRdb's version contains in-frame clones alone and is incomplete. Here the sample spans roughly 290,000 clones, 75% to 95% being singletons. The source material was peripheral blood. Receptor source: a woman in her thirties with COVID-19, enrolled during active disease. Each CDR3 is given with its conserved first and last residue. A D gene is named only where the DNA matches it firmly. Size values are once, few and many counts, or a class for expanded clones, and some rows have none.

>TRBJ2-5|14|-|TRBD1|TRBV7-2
CASSWGQGGETQYF
TGTGCCAGCAGCTGGGGACAGGGGGGCGAGACCCAGTACTTC
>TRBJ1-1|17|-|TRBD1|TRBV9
CASSVVPRQGLGTEAFF
TGTGCCAGCAGCGTAGTACCGCGACAGGGATTGGGCACTGAAGCTTTCTTT
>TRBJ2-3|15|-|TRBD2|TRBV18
CASSPTSGITDTQYF
TGTGCCAGCTCACCAACTAGCGGGATAACAGATACGCAGTATTTT
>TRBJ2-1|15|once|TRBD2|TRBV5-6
CASSRTSGSYNEQFF
TGTGCCAGCAGCCGGACTAGCGGCTCCTACAATGAGCAGTTCTTC
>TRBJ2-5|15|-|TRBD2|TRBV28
CASSLLAGPVETQYF
TGTGCCAGCAGTCTACTAGCGGGCCCCGTCGAGACCCAGTACTTC
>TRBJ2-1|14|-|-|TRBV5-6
CASSLVQIPHEQFF
TGTGCCAGCAGCTTGGTCCAGATTCCTCATGAGCAGTTCTTC
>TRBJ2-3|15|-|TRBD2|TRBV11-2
CASSLAGGLVDTQYF
TGTGCCAGCAGCTTAGCGGGGGGGTTGGTGGATACGCAGTATTTT
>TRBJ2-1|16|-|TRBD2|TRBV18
CASSPAGVHSYNEQFF
TGTGCCAGCTCACCGGCGGGAGTCCACTCCTACAATGAGCAGTTCTTC
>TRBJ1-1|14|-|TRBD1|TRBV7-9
CASSPGTGGLGAFF
TGTGCCAGCAGCCCCGGGACAGGGGGTTTGGGAGCTTTCTTT
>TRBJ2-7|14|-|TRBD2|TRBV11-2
CASSSLAGTYEQYF
TGTGCCAGCAGCTCTCTAGCGGGTACCTACGAGCAGTACTTC
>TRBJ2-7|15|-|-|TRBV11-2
CASSPDSSPAYEQYF
TGTGCCAGCAGCCCCGACAGCTCCCCCGCCTACGAGCAGTACTTC
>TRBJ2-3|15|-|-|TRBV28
CASSLTSTSTDTQYF
TGTGCCAGCAGTTTAACTAGCACTAGCACAGATACGCAGTATTTT
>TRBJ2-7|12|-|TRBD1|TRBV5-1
CASSLGTGPRFF
TGCGCCAGCAGCTTGGGGACAGGCCCCAGGTTCTTC
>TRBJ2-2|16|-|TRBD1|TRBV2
CASSALGTGNTGELFF
TGTGCCAGCAGCGCCCTAGGGACAGGGAACACCGGGGAGCTGTTTTTT
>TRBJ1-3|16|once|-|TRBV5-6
CASSILTLFSGNTIYF
TGTGCCAGCAGCATACTCACCCTCTTCTCTGGAAACACCATATATTTT
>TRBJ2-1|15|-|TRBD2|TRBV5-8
CASSDGTSGDNEQFF
TGTGCCAGCAGCGATGGGACTAGCGGGGACAATGAGCAGTTCTTC
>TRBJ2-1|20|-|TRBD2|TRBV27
CASSLSGLAGAKYSYNEQFF
TGTGCCAGCAGTTTATCGGGACTAGCGGGAGCAAAATATTCCTACAATGAGCAGTTCTTC
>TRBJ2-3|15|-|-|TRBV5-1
CASSFPGGSTDTQYF
TGCGCCAGCAGCTTTCCCGGCGGTAGCACAGATACGCAGTATTTT
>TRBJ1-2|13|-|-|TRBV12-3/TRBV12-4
CASSPQGPYGYTF
TGTGCCAGCAGTCCTCAGGGGCCCTATGGCTACACCTTC
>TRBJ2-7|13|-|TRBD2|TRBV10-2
CASASGGTYEQYF
TGCGCCAGCGCTAGCGGGGGCACCTACGAGCAGTACTTC
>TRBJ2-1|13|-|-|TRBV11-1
CASSSGPHFEQFF
TGTGCCAGCAGCTCAGGCCCCCATTTTGAGCAGTTCTTC
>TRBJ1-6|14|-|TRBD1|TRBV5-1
CASSRQGADSPLHF
TGCGCCAGCAGCCGACAGGGGGCAGATTCACCCCTCCACTTT
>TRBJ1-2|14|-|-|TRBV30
CAWSPPRGARGYTF
TGTGCCTGGAGTCCCCCCCGGGGGGCGAGGGGCTACACCTTC
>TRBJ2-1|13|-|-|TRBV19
CASSGAPGDEQFF
TGTGCCAGTAGTGGCGCTCCAGGGGATGAGCAGTTCTTC
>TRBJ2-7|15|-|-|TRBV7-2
CASSLVQGSSYEQYF
TGTGCCAGCAGCTTAGTGCAGGGAAGCTCCTACGAGCAGTACTTC
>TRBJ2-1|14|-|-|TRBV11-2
CATSTRTTYNEQFF
TGTGCCACCTCTACCCGAACGACCTACAATGAGCAGTTCTTC
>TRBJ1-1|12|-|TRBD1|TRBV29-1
CSVGTGEDEAFF
TGCAGCGTTGGGACAGGGGAGGATGAAGCTTTCTTT
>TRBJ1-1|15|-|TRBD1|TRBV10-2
CASSWTGTMNTEAFF
TGCGCCAGCAGTTGGACAGGGACGATGAACACTGAAGCTTTCTTT
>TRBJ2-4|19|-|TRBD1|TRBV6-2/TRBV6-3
CASSYRTGSSDLAKNIQYF
TGTGCCAGCAGTTACAGGACAGGGTCATCAGACTTAGCCAAAAACATTCAGTACTTC
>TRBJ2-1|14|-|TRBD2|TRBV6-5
CASRAGGAYNEQFF
TGTGCCAGCAGAGCGGGAGGGGCCTACAATGAGCAGTTCTTC
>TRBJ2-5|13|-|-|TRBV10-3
CATNGQPRETQYF
TGTGCCACCAACGGACAGCCGCGGGAGACCCAGTACTTC
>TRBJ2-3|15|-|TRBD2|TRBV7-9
CASTLSGRASDTQYF
TGTGCCAGCACCCTTAGCGGGAGGGCCTCAGATACGCAGTATTTT
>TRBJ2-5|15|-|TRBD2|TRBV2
CASSENSGRRETQYF
TGTGCCAGCAGTGAAAATAGCGGGAGGCGGGAGACCCAGTACTTC
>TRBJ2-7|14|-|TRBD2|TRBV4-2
CASSQAAGATEQYF
TGTGCCAGCAGCCAAGCAGCGGGAGCTACCGAGCAGTACTTC
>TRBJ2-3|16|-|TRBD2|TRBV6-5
CASSYSASGKRDTQYF
TGTGCCAGCAGTTACTCGGCTAGCGGGAAGCGAGATACGCAGTATTTT
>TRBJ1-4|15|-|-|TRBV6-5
CASSYRTETNEKLFF
TGTGCCAGCAGTTACCGGACAGAAACTAATGAAAAACTGTTTTTT
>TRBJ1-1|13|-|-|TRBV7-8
CASSLYMNTEAFF
TGTGCCAGCAGCTTATATATGAACACTGAAGCTTTCTTT
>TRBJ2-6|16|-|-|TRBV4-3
CASSQIFRSGANVLTF
TGCGCCAGCAGCCAAATCTTCAGATCTGGGGCCAACGTCCTGACTTTC
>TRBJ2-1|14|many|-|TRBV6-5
CASSYSEGYNEQFF
TGTGCCAGCAGTTACTCGGAGGGCTACAATGAGCAGTTCTTC
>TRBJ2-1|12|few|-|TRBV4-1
CASSQAPAKQFF
TGCGCCAGCAGCCAGGCTCCCGCAAAGCAGTTCTTC
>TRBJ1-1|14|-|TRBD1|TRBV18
CASSRDRASTEAFF
TGTGCCAGCTCCCGCGACAGGGCGAGCACTGAAGCTTTCTTT
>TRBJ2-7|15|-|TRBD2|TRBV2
CASRLLASGSYEQYF
TGTGCCAGCAGACTACTCGCTAGCGGGTCCTACGAGCAGTACTTC
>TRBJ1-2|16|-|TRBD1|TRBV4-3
CASSQRLQGARDGYTF
TGCGCCAGCAGCCAACGGTTACAGGGGGCGAGGGATGGCTACACCTTC
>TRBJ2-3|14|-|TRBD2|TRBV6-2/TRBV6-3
CASSLAGSTDTQYF
TGTGCCAGCAGTTTAGCGGGTAGCACAGATACGCAGTATTTT
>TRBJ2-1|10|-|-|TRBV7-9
CASSRNEQFF
TGTGCCAGCAGCCGTAATGAGCAGTTCTTC
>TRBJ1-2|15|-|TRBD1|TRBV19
CATLGTGGANYGYTF
TGTGCCACCCTCGGGACAGGAGGAGCTAACTATGGCTACACCTTC
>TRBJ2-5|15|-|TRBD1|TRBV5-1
CASSTRDSSQETQYF
TGCGCCAGCAGCACCCGGGACAGTTCCCAAGAGACCCAGTACTTC